These 13 T cell receptor beta chains originate from one sample sequenced in a study of Ad26.COV2.S vaccination and SARS-CoV-2 variants. TCRdb's copy holds only in-frame clones and misses some; the assay was immunoSEQ multiplex PCR. The sample consists of roughly 380,000 clones, under 95% of them appearing once. This material consisted of peripheral blood, taken after recovery from COVID-19. The receptor source for this set is a human donor who had recovered from COVID-19.

The V gene is TRBV7-8, the J gene TRBJ2-5, with TRBD2 as a possible D gene (6 bases). Trimming removed 3 bases at V and 2 bases at J, with 13 bases between. The CDR3 totals 15 residues. Germline V gives CDR1 SGHVS, CDR2 FQNEAQ. The CDR3: CASSFSAGPQETQYF. The CDR3 DNA sequence: TGTGCCAGCAGCTTTTCCGCGGGACCTCAAGAGACCCAGTACTTC.

The chain employs TRBV6-6 and TRBJ1-2; D remains unclear. Germline values: CDR1 MNHNY, CDR2 SVGAGI (reference sequence). Trimming removed 2 bases at V and 0 bases at J, with 7 bases between. CDR3 length: 14 residues. In DNA form, the CDR3 reads TGTGCCAGCAGTTACAGCGGAACTAACTATGGCTACACCTTC. Translation gives CASSYSGTNYGYTF.

The V and J genes are TRBV18 and TRBJ2-4, with a possible D match to TRBD1 (6 bases). Germline V gives CDR1 KGHSH, CDR2 LQKENI. The CDR3 runs 16 residues. The V and J ends lost 2 bases and 4 bases respectively, with 15 bases between them. In DNA form, the CDR3 reads TGTGCCAGCTCACCATCCCCGGACAGAACTAAAAACATTCAGTACTTC. Translated, it gives CASSPSPDRTKNIQYF.

This chain uses TRBV19 with TRBJ1-5, with D possibly being TRBD1 (5 bases). This CDR3 has 15 residues. The V gene lost 6 bases and the J gene lost 4 bases, with 16 bases spanning the gap. The V gene's germline CDR1 is LNHDA and CDR2 SQIVND (reference sequence). The CDR3 DNA follows: TGTGCCAGTAGATCGCGGGACCGCAAAAATCAGCCCCAGCATTTT. Translating it yields CASRSRDRKNQPQHF.

The chain links TRBV27 to TRBJ2-5; 12 positions agree with TRBD2. Per the germline V gene, CDR1 is MNHEY and CDR2 is SMNVEV (reference sequence). CDR3 length: 17 amino acids. V dropped 4 bases and J dropped 5; count of bases not matched to a gene: 11. CDR3 loop: CASSWGRLAGVLETQYF. The DNA of the CDR3 is TGTGCCAGCAGTTGGGGCCGACTAGCGGGGGTACTGGAGACCCAGTACTTC.

The chain has TRBV19 and TRBJ1-2, with D possibly TRBD1 on 5 matching bases. The germline CDR1 and CDR2 sequences are LNHDA and SQIVND (reference sequence). The CDR3 has 15 amino acids. The V gene lost 3 bases and the J gene lost 0 bases, with 11 bases spanning the gap. CDR3 in DNA: TGTGCCAGTAGTATCGCGCAGGGAACTAACTATGGCTACACCTTC. This encodes CASSIAQGTNYGYTF.

The chain has TRBV9 and TRBJ1-2; 8 bases are shared with TRBD1. CDR3 length: 14 residues. J gave up 4 bases and V 4 bases, and 6 bases lay outside the gene matches. Germline CDR1 and CDR2: SGDLS and YYNGEE. The CDR3 here is CASSQTTGAYGYTF. CDR3 in DNA: TGTGCCAGCAGCCAGACGACAGGGGCCTATGGCTACACCTTC.

The genes are TRBV19 and TRBJ1-5, with 8 bases fitting TRBD1. CDR1 and CDR2 from the germline V gene are LNHDA and SQIVND (reference sequence). This CDR3 region has 16 residues. The junction had 10 bases not matched to a gene; V was cut back by 6 bases and J by 3 bases. In DNA form, the CDR3 reads TGTGCCAGTAGAGATGACAGGGGAGCCCTCAATCAGCCCCAGCATTTT. This sequence encodes CASRDDRGALNQPQHF.

CDR3 amino acids: CASSQDEGGWAYGYTF. In DNA form, the CDR3 reads TGTGCCAGCAGCCAAGATGAAGGGGGCTGGGCCTATGGCTACACCTTC. The chain couples TRBV4-2 to TRBJ1-2; 7 bases agree with TRBD1. From germline, CDR1 is LGHNA and CDR2 YNFKEQ. V gave up 0 bases and J gave up 4 bases; unmatched junction bases: 8. The CDR3 is 16 residues long.

This sequence joins TRBV5-4 and TRBJ2-1, with 9 nucleotides matching TRBD1. Germline V gene lookup returns CDR1 SGHNT and CDR2 YYREEE (reference sequence). With V trimmed by 4 bases and J by 6 bases, 5 bases remained unmatched. The CDR3 covers 14 residues. The CDR3 DNA follows: TGTGCCAGCAGCGCGGACAGGGGCGGCAATGAGCAGTTCTTC. Translating gives CASSADRGGNEQFF.

The table lists this clone with a count of one. The gene calls are TRBV6-5 and TRBJ2-5, with TRBD1 identical over 7 bases. The CDR3 has 14 amino acids. V was pared by 7 bases and J by 1 base, with 6 bases of the junction left unmatched. Looked up from germline, CDR1 is MNHEY and CDR2 is SVGAGI. As DNA, the CDR3 is TGTGCCAGCACCCAAAACAGGGGCCAAGAGACCCAGTACTTC. It codes for CASTQNRGQETQYF.

The chain is built from TRBV11-2 and TRBJ2-7; weak D call: TRBD1 (6 bases). This CDR3 spans 12 amino acids. Germline V CDR1 and CDR2: SGHAT, FQNNGV. The V gene lost 6 bases and the J gene lost 11 bases, with 17 bases spanning the gap. This CDR3 is CASRVEQGRKYF. The CDR3 nucleotides are TGTGCCAGCAGGGTCGAACAGGGCAGGAAGTACTTC.

The chain employs TRBV7-8 and TRBJ2-1, with TRBD2 matching over 10 bases. The trim removed 1 base at V and 9 bases at J, leaving 3 bases unmatched. CDR1 SGHVS and CDR2 FQNEAQ come from the germline V gene. The CDR3 has 14 residues. The CDR3 region has the DNA TGTGCCAGCAGCTTAGTCGGGACTAGCGCTGAGCAGTTCTTC. It translates to CASSLVGTSAEQFF.